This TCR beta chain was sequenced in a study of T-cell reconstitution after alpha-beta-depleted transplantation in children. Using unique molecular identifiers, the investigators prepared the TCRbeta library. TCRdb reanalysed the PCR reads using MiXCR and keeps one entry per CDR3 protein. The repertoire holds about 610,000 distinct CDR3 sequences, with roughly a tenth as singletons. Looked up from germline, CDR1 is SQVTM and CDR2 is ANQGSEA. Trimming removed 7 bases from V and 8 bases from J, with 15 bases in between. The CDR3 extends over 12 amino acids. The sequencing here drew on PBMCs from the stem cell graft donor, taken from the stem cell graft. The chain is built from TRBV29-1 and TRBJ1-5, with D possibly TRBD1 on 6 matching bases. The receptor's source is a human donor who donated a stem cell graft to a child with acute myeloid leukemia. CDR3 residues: CSAGQGQEPQHF. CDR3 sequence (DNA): TGCAGCGCCGGGCAGGGGCAGGAGCCCCAGCATTTT.